A selection of T cell receptor beta chains follows, all from one sample in a study of T cell responses to AZD1222 COVID-19 vaccine. Profiled with immunoSEQ multiplex PCR; TCRdb holds only in-frame clones, not every one. The sample records about 140,000 clones, just under 95% being singletons. The material was peripheral blood, obtained on day 0 of AZD1222 vaccination. These receptors came from an adult in good health. The CDR3 runs from the conserved cysteine through the conserved F or W. A D gene is named only where the DNA matches it firmly. Size is stated for part of the rows, as once, few or many counts, or as a class when the clone is expanded.

v_call: TRBV29-1
clone_size: few
d_call: TRBD2
j_call: TRBJ2-3
cdr3_aa: CSVAPGLAADTQYF
cdr3_nt: TGCAGCGTTGCTCCCGGACTAGCGGCTGATACGCAGTATTTT

v_call: TRBV19
clone_size: NA
d_call: TRBD1
j_call: TRBJ2-7
cdr3_aa: CASSRTGYEQYF
cdr3_nt: TGTGCCAGTAGTAGGACAGGCTACGAGCAGTACTTC

v_call: TRBV2
clone_size: NA
d_call: NA
j_call: TRBJ2-6
cdr3_aa: CASRGRLSGANVLTF
cdr3_nt: TGTGCCAGCAGAGGTCGGCTCTCTGGGGCCAACGTCCTGACTTTC

v_call: TRBV3-1/TRBV3-2
clone_size: NA
d_call: NA
j_call: TRBJ1-3
cdr3_aa: CASSQDITAGNTIYF
cdr3_nt: TGTGCCAGCAGCCAAGATATCACGGCTGGAAACACCATATATTTT

v_call: TRBV3-1/TRBV3-2
clone_size: once
d_call: TRBD1
j_call: TRBJ1-1
cdr3_aa: CASSSGTGSGAEAFF
cdr3_nt: TGTGCCAGCAGCTCCGGGACAGGGTCAGGCGCTGAAGCTTTCTTT

v_call: TRBV24-1
clone_size: NA
d_call: NA
j_call: TRBJ2-5
cdr3_aa: CATSDPSDLQETQYF
cdr3_nt: TGTGCCACCAGTGACCCCTCGGACTTACAAGAGACCCAGTACTTC

v_call: TRBV5-1
clone_size: NA
d_call: NA
j_call: TRBJ1-1
cdr3_aa: CASSPGQNTEAFF
cdr3_nt: TGCGCCAGCAGCCCGGGACAAAACACTGAAGCTTTCTTT

v_call: TRBV24-1
clone_size: NA
d_call: NA
j_call: TRBJ1-1
cdr3_aa: CANKMGRYAAEAFF
cdr3_nt: TGTGCCAATAAGATGGGGCGGTATGCGGCTGAAGCTTTCTTT

v_call: TRBV4-1
clone_size: NA
d_call: TRBD1
j_call: TRBJ2-5
cdr3_aa: CASSQERTGGETQYF
cdr3_nt: TGCGCCAGCAGCCAAGAAAGGACAGGGGGGGAGACCCAGTACTTC

v_call: TRBV2
clone_size: NA
d_call: TRBD1
j_call: TRBJ2-7
cdr3_aa: CAREGDRGTYEQYF
cdr3_nt: TGTGCCCGCGAGGGGGACAGGGGGACCTACGAGCAGTACTTC

v_call: TRBV2
clone_size: NA
d_call: NA
j_call: TRBJ1-1
cdr3_aa: CASVGERGTEAFF
cdr3_nt: TGTGCCAGCGTCGGGGAGCGGGGCACTGAAGCTTTCTTT

v_call: TRBV18
clone_size: NA
d_call: NA
j_call: TRBJ1-6
cdr3_aa: CASSPGTGSPLHF
cdr3_nt: TGTGCCAGCTCACCGGGAACGGGCTCACCCCTCCACTTT

v_call: TRBV28
clone_size: NA
d_call: NA
j_call: TRBJ1-2
cdr3_aa: CASSSLQGGDYGYTF
cdr3_nt: TGTGCCAGCAGTTCGCTACAAGGGGGGGACTATGGCTACACCTTC

v_call: TRBV6-1
clone_size: NA
d_call: NA
j_call: TRBJ1-1
cdr3_aa: CASSDDDGNTEAFF
cdr3_nt: TGTGCCAGCAGTGACGATGACGGGAACACTGAAGCTTTCTTT

v_call: TRBV29-1
clone_size: NA
d_call: NA
j_call: TRBJ2-3
cdr3_aa: CSVDGWGSTLGTDTQYF
cdr3_nt: TGCAGCGTTGACGGGTGGGGAAGCACCTTGGGCACAGATACGCAGTATTTT

v_call: TRBV5-1
clone_size: NA
d_call: NA
j_call: TRBJ2-3
cdr3_aa: CASSLIDTQYF
cdr3_nt: TGCGCCAGCAGCTTGATAGATACGCAGTATTTT

v_call: TRBV28
clone_size: NA
d_call: NA
j_call: TRBJ1-2
cdr3_aa: CASSSSGHFGGYTF
cdr3_nt: TGTGCCAGCAGTTCCTCGGGACATTTTGGTGGCTACACCTTC

v_call: TRBV27
clone_size: NA
d_call: TRBD1
j_call: TRBJ2-5
cdr3_aa: CASSLVRGQTQYF
cdr3_nt: TGTGCCAGCAGTTTAGTCAGGGGGCAGACCCAGTACTTC

v_call: TRBV19
clone_size: NA
d_call: NA
j_call: TRBJ2-5
cdr3_aa: CASSIVGGEPQYF
cdr3_nt: TGTGCCAGTAGTATTGTCGGGGGAGAACCCCAGTACTTC

v_call: TRBV28
clone_size: NA
d_call: TRBD2
j_call: TRBJ2-1
cdr3_aa: CASSPNRYGRSYNEQFF
cdr3_nt: TGTGCCAGCAGTCCCAACAGGTACGGGAGGAGCTACAATGAGCAGTTCTTC

v_call: TRBV27
clone_size: NA
d_call: NA
j_call: TRBJ2-2
cdr3_aa: CASSLEGSYTGELFF
cdr3_nt: TGTGCCAGCAGTTTAGAGGGGTCCTACACCGGGGAGCTGTTTTTT

v_call: TRBV9
clone_size: NA
d_call: NA
j_call: TRBJ2-3
cdr3_aa: CASSVVTDTQYF
cdr3_nt: TGTGCCAGCAGCGTAGTTACAGATACGCAGTATTTT

v_call: TRBV28
clone_size: NA
d_call: TRBD1
j_call: TRBJ1-2
cdr3_aa: CASSFVTGDGYTF
cdr3_nt: TGTGCCAGCAGTTTTGTTACAGGGGATGGCTACACCTTC

v_call: TRBV2
clone_size: NA
d_call: NA
j_call: TRBJ2-3
cdr3_aa: CASSEFQSRDTQYF
cdr3_nt: TGTGCCAGCAGTGAGTTTCAGTCGAGGGATACGCAGTATTTT

v_call: TRBV29-1
clone_size: NA
d_call: TRBD2
j_call: TRBJ2-1
cdr3_aa: CSVVGGVSYNEQFF
cdr3_nt: TGCAGCGTCGTGGGGGGGGTTTCCTACAATGAGCAGTTCTTC

v_call: TRBV5-1
clone_size: once
d_call: NA
j_call: TRBJ1-1
cdr3_aa: CASSLMEANTEAFF
cdr3_nt: TGCGCCAGCAGCCTGATGGAGGCGAACACTGAAGCTTTCTTT

v_call: TRBV27
clone_size: NA
d_call: NA
j_call: TRBJ1-6
cdr3_aa: CASSSNSPLHF
cdr3_nt: TGTGCCAGCAGCTCGAATTCACCCCTCCACTTT

v_call: TRBV6-5
clone_size: NA
d_call: NA
j_call: TRBJ1-3
cdr3_aa: CASSTYSGNTIYF
cdr3_nt: TGTGCCAGCAGTACCTACTCTGGAAACACCATATATTTT

v_call: TRBV2
clone_size: once
d_call: NA
j_call: TRBJ1-5
cdr3_aa: CASSETNQPQHF
cdr3_nt: TGTGCCAGCAGTGAAACGAATCAGCCCCAGCATTTT

v_call: TRBV10-3
clone_size: NA
d_call: TRBD2
j_call: TRBJ2-1
cdr3_aa: CAISESTGLDAYNEQFF
cdr3_nt: TGTGCCATCAGTGAGTCGACCGGACTAGACGCCTACAATGAGCAGTTCTTC

v_call: TRBV9
clone_size: NA
d_call: NA
j_call: TRBJ2-1
cdr3_aa: CASSVGRGSYNEQFF
cdr3_nt: TGTGCCAGCAGCGTAGGGCGGGGCTCCTACAATGAGCAGTTCTTC